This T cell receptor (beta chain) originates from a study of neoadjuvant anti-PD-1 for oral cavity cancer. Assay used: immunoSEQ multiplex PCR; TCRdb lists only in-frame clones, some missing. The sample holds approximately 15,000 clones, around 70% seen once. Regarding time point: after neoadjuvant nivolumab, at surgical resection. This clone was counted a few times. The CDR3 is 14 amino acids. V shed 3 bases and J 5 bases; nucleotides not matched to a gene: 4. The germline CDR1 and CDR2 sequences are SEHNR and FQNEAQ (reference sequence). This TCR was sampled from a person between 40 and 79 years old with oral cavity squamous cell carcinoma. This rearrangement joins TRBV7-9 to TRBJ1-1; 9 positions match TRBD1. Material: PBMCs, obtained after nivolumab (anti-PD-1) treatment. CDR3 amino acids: CASSLGQGRTEAFF. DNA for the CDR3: TGTGCCAGCAGCTTGGGACAGGGTAGGACTGAAGCTTTCTTT. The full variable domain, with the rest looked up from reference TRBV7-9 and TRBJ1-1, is DTGVSQNPRHKITKRGQNVTFRCDPISEHNRLYWYRQTLGQGPEFLTYFQNEAQLEKSRLLSDRFSAERPKGSFSTLEIQRTEQGDSAMYLCASSLGQGRTEAFFGQGTRLTVV.